The 13 T cell receptor beta chains listed next were all sequenced from one sample in a study of T cell changes during pregnancy in multiple sclerosis. Method: immunoSEQ multiplex PCR; TCRdb's copy keeps in-frame clones and lacks some. There are some 100,000 clones in the sample; around 93% occur only once, and around 0.96% lies in the top ten. Source: peripheral blood, taken before pregnancy. The receptors here all came from a female donor with multiple sclerosis, enrolled in a pregnancy study.

This clone was counted a few times. Here the CDR3 DNA reads TGCGCCAGCAGCTTGCGTGCACAGGGGGCGGAGGGCTACACCTTC. Translating gives CASSLRAQGAEGYTF. The chain is built from TRBV5-1 and TRBJ1-2; 9 nucleotides align to TRBD1. From germline, CDR1 is SGHRS and CDR2 YFSETQ. Trimming cost V 1 base and J 8 bases; bases outside gene matches: 9. The CDR3 has 15 amino acids.

The chain carries TRBV5-1 and TRBJ2-6; a possible D gene is TRBD2 (5 bases). Germline CDR1 reads SGHRS; CDR2 reads YFSETQ. The V gene lost 6 bases and the J gene lost 0 bases, with 19 bases spanning the gap. The CDR3 is 18 amino acids. The CDR3 sequence: CASTQSGEGRSGANVLTF. In nucleotides, the CDR3 is TGCGCCAGCACCCAGTCCGGGGAAGGTCGCTCTGGGGCCAACGTCCTGACTTTC.

This chain joins TRBV5-1 and TRBJ2-5; TRBD2 matches 7 bases. The ends lost 7 bases at V and 5 bases at J; junction bases unmatched: 5. Germline CDR1 is SGHRS and CDR2 is YFSETQ. The CDR3 length is 12 residues. This chain's CDR3 is CASSTSPETQYF. Written as DNA, the CDR3 is TGCGCCAGCTCGACTAGCCCGGAGACCCAGTACTTC.

The chain links TRBV13 to TRBJ2-7, with 12 bases lining up with TRBD2. CDR3 size: 15 residues. V gave up 3 bases and J gave up 7 bases; unmatched junction bases: 7. The germline gives CDR1 PRHDT, CDR2 FYEKMQ (reference sequence). CDR3 nucleotides: TGTGCCAGCAGCTTTCGACTAGCGGGAGCTGGGGAGCAGTACTTC. Amino acids: CASSFRLAGAGEQYF.

J is TRBJ2-2 and V is TRBV5-1, with 14 bases aligning to TRBD2. The trim removed 6 bases at V and 5 bases at J, leaving 12 bases unmatched. The CDR3 contains 18 residues. Per germline, CDR1 SGHRS and CDR2 YFSETQ. DNA for the CDR3: TGCGCCAGCACCCACCGAGGACTAGCGGGAGGTAGGACCGGGGAGCTGTTTTTT. Its protein is CASTHRGLAGGRTGELFF.

V gene TRBV5-1 combines with J gene TRBJ2-7; TRBD2 aligns across 7 bases. V lost 4 bases to trimming and J lost 4 bases; unmatched junction nucleotides: 14. CDR3 length: 16 residues. The V gene's germline CDR1 is SGHRS and CDR2 YFSETQ. Here the CDR3 DNA reads TGCGCCAGCAGCAATGGGCCACTAGCGAACACGTACGAGCAGTACTTC. The encoded protein is CASSNGPLANTYEQYF.

The V and J genes are TRBV15 and TRBJ2-5; 9 positions match TRBD2. After removal of 3 bases from V and 1 base from J, the junction contained 9 bases not matched to a gene. The V gene's germline CDR1 is LNHNV and CDR2 YYDKDF (reference sequence). CDR3 size: 17 residues. The CDR3 spells CATSRGYETSGQETQYF. CDR3 sequence (DNA): TGTGCCACCAGCAGGGGGTACGAGACTAGCGGCCAAGAGACCCAGTACTTC. Variable domain in full (rest from reference TRBV15 and TRBJ2-5): DAMVIQNPRYQVTQFGKPVTLSCSQTLNHNVMYWYQQKSSQAPKLLFHYYDKDFNNEADTPDNFQSRRPNTSFCFLDIRSPGLGDTAMYLCATSRGYETSGQETQYFGPGTRLLVL.

V usage is TRBV30 and J usage is TRBJ1-5, with TRBD1 as a possible D gene (6 bases). The CDR3 covers 13 residues. V was trimmed by 2 bases and J by 5 bases, leaving 10 bases between them. The germline V gene has CDR1 GTSNPN and CDR2 SVGIG (reference sequence). Written as DNA, the CDR3 is TGTGCCTGGAGTAGGGGGATTGATCAGCCCCAGCATTTT. Translated: CAWSRGIDQPQHF.

This clone has a single count. The gene calls are TRBV4-3 and TRBJ2-1; D is perhaps TRBD2 (6 bases). Per the germline V gene, CDR1 is LGHNA and CDR2 is YSLEER. V lost 3 bases and J lost 1, with 10 bases in between. The CDR3 is made up of 15 amino acids. In DNA form, the CDR3 reads TGCGCCAGCAGCCAGGGGACTCTGTCCTACAATGAGCAGTTCTTC. Encoded protein: CASSQGTLSYNEQFF.

V gene TRBV19 combines with J gene TRBJ2-1; 8 bases line up with TRBD2. The CDR3 spans 13 residues. Per the germline V gene, CDR1 is LNHDA and CDR2 is SQIVND (reference sequence). V was clipped by 5 bases and J by 8 bases; unmatched bases: 5. The CDR3 loop reads CASSGGRHYEQFF. The CDR3 DNA is TGTGCCAGTAGTGGCGGGAGGCATTATGAGCAGTTCTTC.

This chain connects TRBV28 to TRBJ2-3; tentatively, D is TRBD2 (5 bases). The V and J ends lost 6 bases and 4 bases respectively, with 14 bases between them. Germline-derived CDR1 and CDR2 are MDHEN and SYDVKM. CDR3 length: 14 amino acids. The CDR3 protein is CASSPPSRADTQYF. The CDR3 region has the DNA TGTGCCAGCAGCCCCCCGTCGAGGGCAGATACGCAGTATTTT.

The chain's CDR3 is CASSYRGSDTQYF. CDR3 coding DNA: TGTGCCAGCAGTTACAGGGGGTCAGATACGCAGTATTTT. This chain connects TRBV6-5 to TRBJ2-3; tentative D call: TRBD1 (6 bases). Trimming stripped 2 bases from V and 4 bases from J, with 7 bases between. Germline loops: CDR1 MNHEY, CDR2 SVGAGI. This CDR3 is 13 amino acids long.

The gene calls are TRBV7-9 and TRBJ1-1; maybe TRBD1 (6 bases). CDR3 size: 15 residues. V lost 4 bases and J lost 0, with 12 bases in between. Germline V lookup: CDR1 SEHNR, CDR2 FQNEAQ (reference sequence). CDR3 in amino acids: CASSSLTGMNTEAFF. In DNA, the CDR3 is TGTGCCAGCAGCTCCCTGACAGGCATGAACACTGAAGCTTTCTTT.